The rows below give T cell receptor beta chains drawn from one sample of a study of read filtering for tumor transcriptome and immune sequencing. TCRdb reprocessed the reads with MiXCR, giving one entry per CDR3 protein. The sample contains 130,000 or so distinct CDR3 sequences, roughly 13% of which appear only once. Sequencing was carried out using a population of CD138-negative cells sorted from bone marrow. The receptors stem from a donor over 35 with multiple myeloma. The CDR3 runs from the conserved cysteine through the conserved F or W. A D gene is named only where the DNA matches it firmly. Rows may omit the clone size; those that give it use once, few, many or a size class.

TRBV29-1,.,many,TRBJ1-5,CSVEVGGLGQPQHF
TRBV6-6,.,many,TRBJ2-3,CASSYDGLLSTDTQYF
TRBV20-1,TRBD1,.,TRBJ1-5,CSALDRGNQPQHF
TRBV4-2,.,many,TRBJ2-1,CASSQGLASSYNEQFF
TRBV12-3/TRBV12-4,.,many,TRBJ2-1,CASRAGFYNEQFF
TRBV4-2,TRBD2,many,TRBJ2-7,CASSQGTSGIHEQYF
TRBV7-2,.,many,TRBJ1-3,CASRHPGSGNTIYF
TRBV5-4,.,many,TRBJ2-1,CASSSSRNLNEQFF
TRBV6-6,.,.,TRBJ1-3,CASSIGSALNGNTIYF
TRBV20-1,.,many,TRBJ1-5,CSARETPSQPQHF
TRBV20-1,.,many,TRBJ2-6,CSARDTLYSGANVLTF
TRBV6-5,.,many,TRBJ2-3,CASTPWGSTDTQYF
TRBV5-5,.,many,TRBJ2-1,CASSSEAGGWYNEQFF
TRBV5-1,.,many,TRBJ2-5,CASSGENQETQYF
TRBV6-2/TRBV6-3,.,many,TRBJ2-7,CATYRDISYEQSF
TRBV5-1,TRBD2,many,TRBJ2-1,CASSRDYSSYNEQFF
TRBV5-6,TRBD2,many,TRBJ2-2,CASSPPGLAAVTGELFF
TRBV5-6,.,many,TRBJ2-1,CASSRGSGNEQFF
TRBV7-9,.,many,TRBJ2-1,CASFRRVNEQFF
TRBV7-3,.,many,TRBJ1-4,CASSPGGRGGEKLFF
TRBV19,.,few,TRBJ1-5,CASSIAPAAWTDRTNQPQHF
TRBV20-1,.,.,TRBJ1-1,CSARVGPTGSEAFF
TRBV29-1,TRBD1,.,TRBJ1-1,CSVEGQGAQAFF